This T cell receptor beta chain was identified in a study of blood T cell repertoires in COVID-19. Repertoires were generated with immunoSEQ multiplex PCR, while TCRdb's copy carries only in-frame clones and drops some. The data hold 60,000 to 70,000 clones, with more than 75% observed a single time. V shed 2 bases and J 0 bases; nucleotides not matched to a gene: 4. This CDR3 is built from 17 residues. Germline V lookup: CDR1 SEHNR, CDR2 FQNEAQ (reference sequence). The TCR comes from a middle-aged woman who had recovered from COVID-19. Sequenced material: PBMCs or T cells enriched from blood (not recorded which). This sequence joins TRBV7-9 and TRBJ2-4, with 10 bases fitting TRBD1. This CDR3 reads CASSLLGQGIAKNIQYF. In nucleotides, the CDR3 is TGTGCCAGCAGCTTATTGGGACAGGGGATAGCCAAAAACATTCAGTACTTC.